One and the same sample provided the 10 T cell receptor beta chains below, sequenced in a study of neurological immune-mediated disorders (dated by TCRdb to 2018 to 2020). The library was produced with 5' RACE. Reads for this sample came from an Illumina HiSeq 2500. TCRdb applied fastp at Q25 and MiXCR to the public reads, then kept only in-frame beta chains. A single entry per CDR3 protein holds the most common genes and DNA from its merged rows. The sample records tens of thousands of distinct CDR3 sequences, 3% to 4% of which are singletons. 1.9% of the sample is in the top ten clones. Input material: CD4+ T cells from blood. The receptors derive from a middle-aged woman with multiple sclerosis.

This clonotype has ten or more counts. V usage is TRBV5-1 and J usage is TRBJ1-1, with a possible D match to TRBD1 (6 bases). The CDR3 runs to 15 residues. V was pared by 0 bases and J by 1 base, with 10 bases between. Per the germline V gene, CDR1 is SGHRS and CDR2 is YFSETQ. CDR3 DNA sequence: TGCGCCAGCAGCTTGGACGGACAGCCGAACACTGAAGCTTTCTTT. Protein sequence: CASSLDGQPNTEAFF.

In this sample, this clonotype turned up many times. The chain is built from TRBV24-1 and TRBJ1-5; TRBD1 is a possible D gene (5 bases). The CDR3 covers 13 residues. Trimming removed 9 bases at V and 5 bases at J, with 13 bases between. Germline CDR1 is KGHDR and CDR2 is SFDVKD. Here the CDR3 DNA reads TGTGCCACCGCGGGGCGGGGGGATCAGCCCCAGCATTTT. Protein: CATAGRGDQPQHF.

This clonotype was recorded at least ten times. The rearrangement joins TRBV6-1 to TRBJ2-7; the D gene could be TRBD1 or TRBD2 (5 bases each). V lost 5 bases and J lost 2, with 10 bases in between. CDR3 length equals 13 residues. CDR1 and CDR2 from the germline V gene are MNHNS and SASEGT. The CDR3 sequence: CASSRDLTYEQYF. As DNA, the CDR3 is TGTGCCAGCAGTCGGGACCTAACCTACGAGCAGTACTTC.

This clonotype was seen at least ten times. V is TRBV14 and J is TRBJ2-3, with 13 bases lining up with TRBD2. Trimming removed 8 bases from V and 1 base from J; junction bases left unmatched: 12. From germline, CDR1 is SGHDN and CDR2 FVKESK. CDR3 length equals 18 residues. The CDR3 bases are TGTGCCAGCCGCGGACTAGCGGGGGCCTTGGGGGGCACAGATACGCAGTATTTT. Amino acids: CASRGLAGALGGTDTQYF.

Many counts were recorded for this clonotype. The rearrangement links TRBV5-1 to TRBJ2-1, with TRBD2 matching over 7 bases. The V and J ends lost 4 bases and 4 bases, in that order; junction bases with no gene match: 11. Germline values: CDR1 SGHRS, CDR2 YFSETQ. This CDR3 region has 16 residues. The CDR3 nucleotides are TGCGCCAGCAGCCCCCGCGGGGGTTCTCCTTACAATGAGCAGTTCTTC. This translates into CASSPRGGSPYNEQFF.

This clonotype was counted many times. The rearrangement links TRBV5-5 to TRBJ1-1; TRBD1 matches at 7 bases. V gave up 3 bases and J gave up 1 base; unmatched junction bases: 6. Germline CDR1 SGHKS, CDR2 YYEKEE (reference sequence). The CDR3 consists of 15 residues. As DNA, the CDR3 is TGTGCCAGCAGCTCTTTACAGGGGAGGAACACTGAAGCTTTCTTT. Translation: CASSSLQGRNTEAFF.

V is TRBV7-9 and J is TRBJ1-4; the match to TRBD1 covers 8 bases. Per the germline V gene, CDR1 is SEHNR and CDR2 is FQNEAQ (reference sequence). With 5 bases clipped from V and 5 bases from J, the junction kept 4 bases outside the gene matches. The CDR3 has 14 amino acids. CDR3 loop: CASSTQGENEKLFF. CDR3 coding DNA: TGTGCCAGCAGCACACAGGGGGAGAATGAAAAACTGTTTTTT. Drawing the rest from reference TRBV7-9 and TRBJ1-4, the complete variable domain is DTGVSQNPRHKITKRGQNVTFRCDPISEHNRLYWYRQTLGQGPEFLTYFQNEAQLEKSRLLSDRFSAERPKGSFSTLEIQRTEQGDSAMYLCASSTQGENEKLFFGSGTQLSVL.

This clonotype was seen at least ten times. V and J are TRBV5-1 and TRBJ2-7, with D uncertain. Germline V CDR1 and CDR2: SGHRS, YFSETQ. The V gene lost 6 bases and the J gene lost 1 base, with 8 bases spanning the gap. The CDR3 runs 12 residues. Written as DNA, the CDR3 is TGCGCCAGCAACGACGGGTCCTACGAGCAGTACTTC. It codes for CASNDGSYEQYF.

At least ten counts were recorded for this clonotype. V gene TRBV3-1 combines with J gene TRBJ1-2, with TRBD1 matching over 9 bases. Germline loops: CDR1 LGHDT, CDR2 YNNKEL (reference sequence). The V gene end was trimmed by 5 bases and the J gene end by 8 bases; junction bases not matched to a gene: 12. The CDR3 runs 15 residues. CDR3 bases: TGTGCCAGCAGCTTTCCCGGGACAGGGACCCGAGGCTACACCTTC. Translating it yields CASSFPGTGTRGYTF.

This clonotype was seen at least ten times. The CDR3 protein is CSVDRTANTEAFF. CDR3 nucleotides: TGCAGCGTCGACCGGACAGCGAACACTGAAGCTTTCTTT. The V call is TRBV29-1, the J call TRBJ1-1; possibly TRBD1 for D (6 bases). V was clipped by 6 bases and J by 1 base, with 12 bases between them. Germline V lookup: CDR1 SQVTM, CDR2 ANQGSEA. The CDR3 is made up of 13 amino acids.